Listed here is a single T cell receptor (beta chain). The data belong to a study of shared T cell receptors in the human thymus. After removal of 7 bases from V and 5 bases from J, the junction contained 11 bases not matched to a gene. Germline loops: CDR1 MDHEN, CDR2 SYDVKM. The CDR3 spans 14 residues. Repertoires were generated with immunoSEQ multiplex PCR, while TCRdb's copy carries only in-frame clones and drops some. The sample shows some 640,000 clones, 70% to 90% of them seen only once. The same data also went into a second study, on human thymus T cells. That publication notes: Immunologically healthy infants in Finland undergoing congenital heart defect surgery were the donors. Resections obtained during corrective heart surgery supplied the thymus tissue. Repertoires from thymus and blood appeared to show biased V and J gene usage. Related work showed strongly overlapping thymic repertoires across unrelated individuals.

The gene calls are TRBV28 and TRBJ2-7; TRBD1 matches 7 bases. The TCR comes from a boy in the first two years of life with a congenital heart defect. Sample: thymocytes. Written as DNA, the CDR3 is TGTGCCAGCAAGGCGGGCCCCCAGGGGGACGAGCAGTACTTC. Translated, it gives CASKAGPQGDEQYF. Full variable domain (rest looked up from reference TRBV28 and TRBJ2-7): DVKVTQSSRYLVKRTGEKVFLECVQDMDHENMFWYRQDPGLGLRLIYFSYDVKMKEKGDIPEGYSVSREKKERFSLILESASTNQTSMYLCASKAGPQGDEQYFGPGTRLTVT.